This passage covers 20 T cell receptor beta chains from one sample sequenced in a study of cytomegalovirus exposure and HLA in healthy donors listed by TCRdb under 2017. The library was produced with the immunoSEQ multiplex PCR assay. For the multiplex PCR, a mixture combining 60 forward primers for TCR Vbeta segments and 13 reverse primers for TCR Jbeta segments was used. This immuneACCESS table, as held by TCRdb, lists in-frame sequences with V and J called but not all clones. Of the missing ones, under half trace to an unresolved V gene in checked studies; the others have no known cause. For this sample the table gives tens of thousands of clones, of which roughly two thirds were detected only once. Around 2.7% of the sample is held by the ten biggest clonotypes. Input material: PBMCs. The source is a woman aged 45-65 years in good health and CMV-seronegative.

This clone was picked up a small number of times. V gene TRBV5-1 combines with J gene TRBJ1-2; 12 bases align to TRBD1. CDR1 and CDR2 (germline): SGHRS, YFSETQ. The CDR3 is 15 residues long. V dropped 4 bases and J dropped 6; count of bases not matched to a gene: 7. CDR3 sequence: CASSLGTGGSHGYTF. In DNA form, the CDR3 reads TGCGCCAGCAGCCTAGGGACAGGGGGCTCCCATGGCTACACCTTC.

The J gene is TRBJ2-7, the V gene TRBV2; 13 bases are shared with TRBD2. In germline, CDR1 is SNHLY, CDR2 FYNNEI. V trimming: 8 bases; J trimming: 3 bases; junction bases outside the gene matches: 4. This CDR3 has 14 residues. CDR3 in DNA: TGTGCCAGCTCGGGACTAGCGGGATACTACGAGCAGTACTTC. Its protein is CASSGLAGYYEQYF.

The sample holds one count of this clone. J is TRBJ2-7 and V is TRBV5-6, with D unresolved. The length of the CDR3 is 11 residues. Between the trimmed V and J ends, which lost 4 bases and 3 bases, there was a span of 5 bases. Germline CDR1 reads SGHDT; CDR2 reads YYEEEE. CDR3 bases: TGTGCCAGCAGCAAATACTACGAGCAGTACTTC. It codes for CASSKYYEQYF.

This clone was found once. J is TRBJ2-2 and V is TRBV6-5; 7 bases align to TRBD1. Germline values: CDR1 MNHEY, CDR2 SVGAGI. The CDR3 is made up of 16 amino acids. With 2 bases clipped from V and 5 bases from J, the junction kept 8 bases outside the gene matches. As DNA, the CDR3 is TGTGCCAGCAGTTACGCGACAGGGACATGGACCGGGGAGCTGTTTTTT. It codes for CASSYATGTWTGELFF.

DNA for the CDR3: TGTGCCACCAGCATTAGACAGGGGATAGTTGGGGCCAACGTCCTGACTTTC. It encodes CATSIRQGIVGANVLTF. V and J are TRBV15 and TRBJ2-6; 8 bases are shared with TRBD1. V lost 4 bases, J lost 3 bases, and 8 bases stayed unmatched. CDR3 length equals 17 residues. In germline, CDR1 is LNHNV, CDR2 YYDKDF (reference sequence).

The chain uses TRBV4-3 and TRBJ2-1, with 8 bases identical to TRBD2. Losses at the gene ends were 1 base for V and 4 bases for J; bases not matched to a gene: 6. Germline V gene data show CDR1 as LGHNA and CDR2 as YSLEER. The CDR3 is 16 residues long. As DNA, the CDR3 is TGCGCCAGCAGCCAAGCGGCTAGCGGGTATTACAATGAGCAGTTCTTC. Translated: CASSQAASGYYNEQFF.

The chain recombines TRBV9 with TRBJ2-7; tentatively, D is TRBD2 (5 bases). The CDR3 runs to 14 residues. CDR1 is SGDLS and CDR2 is YYNGEE in the germline V gene. Deletions cut 4 bases from V and 0 bases from J, with 11 bases between. The CDR3 loop is CASSPSGSSYEQYF. The DNA for the CDR3 is TGTGCCAGCAGCCCTTCGGGGAGCTCCTACGAGCAGTACTTC.

This chain links TRBV30 with TRBJ2-1, with TRBD1 as a possible D gene (6 bases). This CDR3 is built from 14 residues. The V and J ends lost 4 bases and 3 bases respectively, with 13 bases between them. The germline V gene encodes CDR1 GTSNPN and CDR2 SVGIG (reference sequence). This CDR3 reads CAWIAGQFYNEQFF. Written as DNA, the CDR3 is TGTGCCTGGATTGCTGGACAGTTCTACAATGAGCAGTTCTTC.

The V gene is TRBV6-5, the J gene TRBJ1-5; 8 positions agree with TRBD1. The CDR3 has 15 amino acids. In germline, CDR1 is MNHEY, CDR2 SVGAGI. Trimming took 5 bases from V and 6 from J; bases not matched to a gene: 9. The CDR3 bases are TGTGCCAGCAGTCCTGCCTCAGGGGGCGTTCAGCCCCAGCATTTT. As protein: CASSPASGGVQPQHF.

The chain uses TRBV30 and TRBJ1-1; the match to TRBD1 covers 7 bases. The V segment lost 2 bases and the J segment 4 bases; nucleotides outside the gene matches: 4. CDR1 and CDR2 from the germline V gene are GTSNPN and SVGIG (reference sequence). The CDR3 spans 13 residues. The CDR3 sequence is CAWSRQGGTEAFF. The CDR3 bases are TGTGCCTGGAGTCGACAGGGAGGCACTGAAGCTTTCTTT.

The gene calls are TRBV6-4 and TRBJ1-2, with TRBD1 matching over 8 bases. This CDR3 has 14 amino acids. Germline CDR1 is MRHNA and CDR2 is SNTAGT. V shed 6 bases, J shed 4 bases, and the junction held 7 bases outside the gene matches. As DNA, the CDR3 is TGTGCCAGCAGCAGAGGACAGGGATCCTATGGCTACACCTTC. This translates into CASSRGQGSYGYTF.

This chain uses TRBV5-1 with TRBJ2-7, with 10 bases that match TRBD1. CDR1 SGHRS and CDR2 YFSETQ come from the germline V gene. The V and J ends lost 1 base and 2 bases, in that order; junction bases with no gene match: 3. CDR3 length: 15 amino acids. CDR3 DNA: TGCGCCAGCAGCTTGTTGGGACAGGGGACCTACGAGCAGTACTTC. Translating it yields CASSLLGQGTYEQYF. Full variable domain (missing parts from reference TRBV5-1 and TRBJ2-7): KAGVTQTPRYLIKTRGQQVTLSCSPISGHRSVSWYQQTPGQGLQFLFEYFSETQRNKGNFPGRFSGRQFSNSRSEMNVSTLELGDSALYLCASSLLGQGTYEQYFGPGTRLTVT.

Only a few counts were recorded for this clone. The V call is TRBV5-4, the J call TRBJ2-6, with TRBD1 matching over 9 bases. The CDR3 extends over 17 amino acids. V trimming: 4 bases; J trimming: 2 bases; junction bases outside the gene matches: 7. Germline V gives CDR1 SGHNT, CDR2 YYREEE (reference sequence). DNA of the CDR3: TGTGCCAGCAGCACCGGGACAGGGTTTCCTGGGGCCAACGTCCTGACTTTC. It is translated as CASSTGTGFPGANVLTF.

The genes are TRBV7-2 and TRBJ1-3, with 7 bases that match TRBD1. Trimming at V came to 5 bases and at J to 2 bases, leaving 6 bases not matched to a gene. In germline, CDR1 is SGHTA, CDR2 FQGNSA. The CDR3 is 15 residues long. CDR3 sequence: CASSLQGLTGNTIYF. The CDR3 bases are TGTGCCAGCAGCCTACAGGGGCTTACTGGAAACACCATATATTTT.

The chain couples TRBV5-4 to TRBJ2-2, with D perhaps matching TRBD2 (6 bases). Trimming removed 5 bases from V and 5 bases from J, with 10 bases in between. CDR1 and CDR2 from the germline V gene are SGHNT and YYREEE (reference sequence). This CDR3 contains 13 residues. The CDR3 DNA reads TGTGCCAGCAGGAGGGACTTGACCGGGGAGCTGTTTTTT. It codes for CASRRDLTGELFF. The full variable domain, its missing parts supplied by reference TRBV5-4 and TRBJ2-2, is ETGVTQSPTHLIKTRGQQVTLRCSSQSGHNTVSWYQQALGQGPQFIFQYYREEENGRGNFPPRFSGLQFPNYSSELNVNALELDDSALYLCASRRDLTGELFFGEGSRLTVL.

This chain uses TRBV12-5 with TRBJ2-2; perhaps TRBD2 as D (6 bases). CDR3 length: 15 amino acids. Germline-derived CDR1 and CDR2 are LGHNT and FRNRAP. The ends were cut back, 2 bases at V and 7 bases at J, with 14 bases in the middle. The CDR3 reads CASGLRDFRGGELFF. In nucleotides, the CDR3 is TGTGCTAGTGGTTTGAGGGACTTTCGAGGCGGGGAGCTGTTTTTT.

There are a few counts of this clone. This chain uses TRBV4-3 with TRBJ1-1; tentative D call: TRBD1 (5 bases). CDR1 and CDR2 (germline): LGHNA, YSLEER. Trimming removed 1 base from V and 4 bases from J, with 10 bases in between. The length of the CDR3 is 14 residues. CDR3 protein: CASSQAGKSTEAFF. Written as DNA, the CDR3 is TGCGCCAGCAGCCAAGCAGGGAAGAGCACTGAAGCTTTCTTT.

The V call is TRBV4-3, the J call TRBJ1-4; no definite D call. Germline V gene data show CDR1 as LGHNA and CDR2 as YSLEER. The V gene lost 0 bases and the J gene lost 5 bases, with 10 bases spanning the gap. This CDR3 has 15 residues. CDR3 DNA sequence: TGCGCCAGCAGCCAAGATGCCCAGGAAAATGAAAAACTGTTTTTT. It specifies CASSQDAQENEKLFF.

V and J are TRBV27 and TRBJ2-7, with 10 bases lining up with TRBD2. Germline V gene sequence: CDR1 MNHEY, CDR2 SMNVEV (reference sequence). Germline trimming cut 6 bases from V and 3 bases from J; bases unmatched to any gene: 2. This CDR3 has 13 amino acids. CDR3 sequence (DNA): TGTGCCAGCAGATCTAGCGGGAGCTACGAGCAGTACTTC. This sequence encodes CASRSSGSYEQYF.

The chain employs TRBV29-1 and TRBJ1-5, with D possibly matching TRBD1 (6 bases). Deletions cut 6 bases from V and 6 bases from J, with 15 bases between. Germline loops: CDR1 SQVTM, CDR2 ANQGSEA. The CDR3 is 13 residues long. The CDR3 region is CSVETGSGQPQHF. The CDR3 DNA reads as TGCAGCGTGGAAACAGGGTCGGGTCAGCCCCAGCATTTT.